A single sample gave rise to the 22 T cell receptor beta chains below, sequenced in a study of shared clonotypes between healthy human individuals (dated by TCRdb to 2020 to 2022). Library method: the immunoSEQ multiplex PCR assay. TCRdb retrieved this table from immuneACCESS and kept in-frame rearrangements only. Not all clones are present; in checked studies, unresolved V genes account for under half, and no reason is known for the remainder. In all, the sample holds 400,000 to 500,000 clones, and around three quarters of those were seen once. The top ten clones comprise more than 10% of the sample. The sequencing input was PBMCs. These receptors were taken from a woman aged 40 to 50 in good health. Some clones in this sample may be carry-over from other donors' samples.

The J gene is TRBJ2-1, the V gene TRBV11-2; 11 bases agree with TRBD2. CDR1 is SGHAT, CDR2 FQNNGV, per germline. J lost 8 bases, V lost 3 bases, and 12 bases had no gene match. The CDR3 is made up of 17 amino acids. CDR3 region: CASSFGTSGSSLDEQFF. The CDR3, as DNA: TGTGCCAGCAGCTTTGGCACTAGCGGGAGTTCCCTCGATGAGCAGTTCTTC.

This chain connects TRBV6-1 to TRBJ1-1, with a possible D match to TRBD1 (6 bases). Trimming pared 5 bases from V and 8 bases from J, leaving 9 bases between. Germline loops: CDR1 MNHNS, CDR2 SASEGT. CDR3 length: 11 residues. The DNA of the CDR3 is TGTGCCAGCAGTACCGGACAGGAAGCTTTCTTT. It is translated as CASSTGQEAFF.

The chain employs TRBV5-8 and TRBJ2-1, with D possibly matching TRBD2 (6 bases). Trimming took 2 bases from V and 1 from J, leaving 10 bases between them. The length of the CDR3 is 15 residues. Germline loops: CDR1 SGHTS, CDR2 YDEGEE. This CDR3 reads CASSFPGLSYNEQFF. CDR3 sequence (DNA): TGTGCCAGCAGCTTCCCGGGACTTTCCTACAATGAGCAGTTCTTC.

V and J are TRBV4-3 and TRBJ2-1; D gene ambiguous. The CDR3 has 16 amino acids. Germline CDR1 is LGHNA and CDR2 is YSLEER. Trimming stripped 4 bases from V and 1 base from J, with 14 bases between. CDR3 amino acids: CASSPSFVSSYNEQFF. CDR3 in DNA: TGCGCCAGCAGCCCTAGTTTTGTTAGTTCCTACAATGAGCAGTTCTTC.

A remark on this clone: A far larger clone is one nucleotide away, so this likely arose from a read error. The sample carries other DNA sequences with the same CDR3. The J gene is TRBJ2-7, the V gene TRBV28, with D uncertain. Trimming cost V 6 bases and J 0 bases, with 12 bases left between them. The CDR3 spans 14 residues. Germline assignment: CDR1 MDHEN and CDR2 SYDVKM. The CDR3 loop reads CASSDNPSSYEQYF. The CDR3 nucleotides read TGTGCCAGCAGCGACAATCCAAGCTCCTACGAGCAGTACTTC.

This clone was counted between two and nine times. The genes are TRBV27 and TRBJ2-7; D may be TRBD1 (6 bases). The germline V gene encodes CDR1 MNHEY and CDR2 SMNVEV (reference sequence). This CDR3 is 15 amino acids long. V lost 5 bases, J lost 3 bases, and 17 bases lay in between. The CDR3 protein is CASSPQGRASYEQYF. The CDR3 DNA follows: TGTGCCAGCAGTCCCCAGGGGCGGGCCAGCTACGAGCAGTACTTC.

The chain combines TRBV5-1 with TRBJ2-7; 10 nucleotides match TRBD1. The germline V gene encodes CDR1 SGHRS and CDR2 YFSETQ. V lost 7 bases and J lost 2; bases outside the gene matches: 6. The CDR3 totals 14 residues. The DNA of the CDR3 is TGCGCCAGCCGGGGAGGGACAGGGGCCTACGAGCAGTACTTC. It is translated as CASRGGTGAYEQYF.

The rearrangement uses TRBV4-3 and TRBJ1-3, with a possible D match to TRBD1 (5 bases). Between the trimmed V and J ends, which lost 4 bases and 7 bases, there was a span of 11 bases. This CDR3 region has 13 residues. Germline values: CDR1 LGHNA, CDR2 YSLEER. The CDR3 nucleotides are TGCGCCAGCAGCCCGATAAAGGGGAACACCATATATTTT. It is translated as CASSPIKGNTIYF.

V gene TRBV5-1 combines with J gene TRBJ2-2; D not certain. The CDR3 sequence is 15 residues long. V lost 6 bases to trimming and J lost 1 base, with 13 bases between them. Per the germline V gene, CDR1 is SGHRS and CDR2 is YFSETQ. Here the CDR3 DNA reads TGCGCCAGCAACCCCGGCCTCCTGAACACCGGGGAGCTGTTTTTT. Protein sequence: CASNPGLLNTGELFF. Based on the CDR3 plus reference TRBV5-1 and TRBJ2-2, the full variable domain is KAGVTQTPRYLIKTRGQQVTLSCSPISGHRSVSWYQQTPGQGLQFLFEYFSETQRNKGNFPGRFSGRQFSNSRSEMNVSTLELGDSALYLCASNPGLLNTGELFFGEGSRLTVL.

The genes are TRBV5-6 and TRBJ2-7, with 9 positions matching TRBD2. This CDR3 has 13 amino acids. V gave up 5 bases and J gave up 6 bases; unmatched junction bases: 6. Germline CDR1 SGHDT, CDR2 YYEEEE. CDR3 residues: CASRASGRCEQYF. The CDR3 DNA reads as TGTGCCAGCAGGGCCAGCGGGAGGTGCGAGCAGTACTTC.

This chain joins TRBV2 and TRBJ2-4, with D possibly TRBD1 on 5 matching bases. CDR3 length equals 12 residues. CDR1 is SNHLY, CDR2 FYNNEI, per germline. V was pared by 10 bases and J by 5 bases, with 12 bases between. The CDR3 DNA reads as TGTGCCACTTCAGGGTTGGAAAACATTCAGTACTTC. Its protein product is CATSGLENIQYF.

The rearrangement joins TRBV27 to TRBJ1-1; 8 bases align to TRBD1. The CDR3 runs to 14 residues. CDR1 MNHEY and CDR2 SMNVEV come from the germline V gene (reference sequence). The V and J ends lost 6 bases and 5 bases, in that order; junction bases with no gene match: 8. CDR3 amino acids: CASSWTGRGTEAFF. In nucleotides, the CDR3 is TGTGCCAGCAGCTGGACAGGGCGGGGGACTGAAGCTTTCTTT.

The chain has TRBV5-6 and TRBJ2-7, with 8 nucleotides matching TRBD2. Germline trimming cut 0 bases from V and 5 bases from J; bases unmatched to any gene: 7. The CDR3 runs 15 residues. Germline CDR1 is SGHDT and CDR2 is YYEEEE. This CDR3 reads CASSLVLAGPHEQYF. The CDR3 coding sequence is TGTGCCAGCAGCTTGGTGCTAGCGGGCCCCCACGAGCAGTACTTC.

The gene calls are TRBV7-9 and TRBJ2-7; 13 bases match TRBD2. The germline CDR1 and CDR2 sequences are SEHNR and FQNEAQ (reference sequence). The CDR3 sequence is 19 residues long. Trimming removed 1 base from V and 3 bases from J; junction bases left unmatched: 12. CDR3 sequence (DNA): TGTGCCAGCAGCTTAGAGGGACTAGCGGGGACGACGGGCAGCTACGAGCAGTACTTC. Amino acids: CASSLEGLAGTTGSYEQYF.

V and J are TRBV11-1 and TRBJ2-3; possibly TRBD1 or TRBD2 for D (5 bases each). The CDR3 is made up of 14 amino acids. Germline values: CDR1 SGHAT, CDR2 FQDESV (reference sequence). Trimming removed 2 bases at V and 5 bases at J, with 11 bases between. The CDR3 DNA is TGTGCCAGCAGCTTACGGGGCTTTCAAGATACGCAGTATTTT. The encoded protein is CASSLRGFQDTQYF.

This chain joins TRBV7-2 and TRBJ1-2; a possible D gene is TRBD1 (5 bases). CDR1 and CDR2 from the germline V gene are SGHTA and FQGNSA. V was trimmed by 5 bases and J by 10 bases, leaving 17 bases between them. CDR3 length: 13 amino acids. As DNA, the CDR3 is TGTGCCAGCAGCCCAAGGCAGGGTTCTGTCTACACCTTC. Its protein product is CASSPRQGSVYTF.

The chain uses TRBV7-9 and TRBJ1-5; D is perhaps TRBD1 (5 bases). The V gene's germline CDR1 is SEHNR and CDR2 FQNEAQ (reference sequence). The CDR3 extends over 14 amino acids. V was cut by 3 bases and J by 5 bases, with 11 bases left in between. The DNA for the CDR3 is TGTGCCAGCAGCTTCGGCAGGGCCCATCAGCCCCAGCATTTT. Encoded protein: CASSFGRAHQPQHF.

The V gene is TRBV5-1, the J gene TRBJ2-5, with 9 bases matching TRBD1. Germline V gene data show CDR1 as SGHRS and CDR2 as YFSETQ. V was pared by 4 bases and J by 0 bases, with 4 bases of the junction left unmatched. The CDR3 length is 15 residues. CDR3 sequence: CASSPRDRDQETQYF. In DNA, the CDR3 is TGCGCCAGCAGCCCCCGGGACAGGGACCAAGAGACCCAGTACTTC.

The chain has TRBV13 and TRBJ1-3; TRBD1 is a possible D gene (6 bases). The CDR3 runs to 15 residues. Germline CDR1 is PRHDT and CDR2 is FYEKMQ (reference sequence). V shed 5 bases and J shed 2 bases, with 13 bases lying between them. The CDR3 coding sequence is TGTGCCAGCAGCCAAGGGGGGGCGGCTGGAAACACCATATATTTT. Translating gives CASSQGGAAGNTIYF.

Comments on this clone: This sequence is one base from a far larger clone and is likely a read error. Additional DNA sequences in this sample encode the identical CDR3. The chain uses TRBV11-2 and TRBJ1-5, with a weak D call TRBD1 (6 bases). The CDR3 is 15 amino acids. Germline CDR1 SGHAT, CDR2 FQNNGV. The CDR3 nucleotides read TGTGCCAGCAGCCCCATAGGGGGACGCAACCAGCCCCAGCATTTT. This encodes CASSPIGGRNQPQHF. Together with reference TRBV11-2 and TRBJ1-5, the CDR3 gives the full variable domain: EAGVAQSPRYKIIEKRQSVAFWCNPISGHATLYWYQQILGQGPKLLIQFQNNGVVDDSQLPKDRFSAERLKGVDSTLKIQPAKLEDSAVYLCASSPIGGRNQPQHFGDGTRLSIL.

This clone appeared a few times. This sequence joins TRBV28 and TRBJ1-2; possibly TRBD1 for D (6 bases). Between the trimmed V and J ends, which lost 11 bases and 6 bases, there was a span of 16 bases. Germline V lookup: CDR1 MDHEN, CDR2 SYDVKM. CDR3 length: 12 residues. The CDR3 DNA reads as TGTGCCGTCACAGGGCCCTGGGATGGCTACACCTTC. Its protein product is CAVTGPWDGYTF.

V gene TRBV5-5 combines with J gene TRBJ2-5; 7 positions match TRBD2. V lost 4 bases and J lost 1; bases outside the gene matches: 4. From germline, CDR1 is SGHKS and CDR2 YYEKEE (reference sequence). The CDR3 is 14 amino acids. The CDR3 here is CASSPRTSQETQYF. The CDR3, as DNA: TGTGCCAGCAGCCCACGGACTAGCCAAGAGACCCAGTACTTC.